This T cell receptor (beta chain) derives from a study of CD8+CD57+ T cells in acquired aplastic anemia. Only patients with CD8+CD57+ cell expansion on flow cytometry were chosen for sequencing. This clonotype came up a few times. Its antigen is currently unknown. CDR3 length equals 19 residues. Germline V CDR1 and CDR2: SGHAT, FQNNGV. Trimming at V came to 5 bases and at J to 4 bases, leaving 21 bases not matched to a gene. Genomic DNA constituted the template upon which TCR beta VDJ and CDR3 profiling was performed. TCRdb passed the reads through MiXCR, listing each CDR3 protein once. The top ten hold 0.82% of the sample, which has 450,000 to 600,000 distinct CDR3 sequences, over 25% seen once. The study, taken as a whole, reports: The study identified under 30 CD8+ CDR3 sequences shared by patients and controls.

The rearrangement joins TRBV11-2 to TRBJ1-2; 8 bases map to TRBD1. Sequencing was carried out using sorted CD4+, CD8+, or CD8+CD57+ T cells (not recorded which) from PBMCs. This TCR derives from a human donor with aplastic anemia. Here the CDR3 reads CASSPSGGERRRTTYGYTF. The CDR3 DNA sequence: TGTGCCAGCAGCCCATCAGGGGGCGAACGCCGGAGGACTACCTATGGCTACACCTTC.